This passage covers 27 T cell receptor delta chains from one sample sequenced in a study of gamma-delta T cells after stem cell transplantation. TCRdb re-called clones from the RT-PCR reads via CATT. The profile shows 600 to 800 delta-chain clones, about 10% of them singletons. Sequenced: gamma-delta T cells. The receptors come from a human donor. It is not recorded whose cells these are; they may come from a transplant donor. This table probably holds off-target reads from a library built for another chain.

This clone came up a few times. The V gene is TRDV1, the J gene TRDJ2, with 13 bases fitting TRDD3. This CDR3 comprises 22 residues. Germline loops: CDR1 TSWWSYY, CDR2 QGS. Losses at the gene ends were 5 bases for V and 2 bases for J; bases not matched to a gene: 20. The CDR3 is CALGNPFWTGGYAKSLTAQLFF. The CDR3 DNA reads TGTGCTCTTGGGAACCCCTTCTGGACTGGGGGATACGCCAAGTCCTTGACAGCACAACTCTTCTTT.

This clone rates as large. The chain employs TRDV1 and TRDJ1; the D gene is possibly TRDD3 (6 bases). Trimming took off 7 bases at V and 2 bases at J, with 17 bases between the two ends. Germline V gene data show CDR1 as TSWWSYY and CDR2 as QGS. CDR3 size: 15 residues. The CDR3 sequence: CALECCLGITDKLIF. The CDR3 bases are TGTGCTCTTGAGTGTTGCCTGGGGATTACCGATAAACTCATCTTT.

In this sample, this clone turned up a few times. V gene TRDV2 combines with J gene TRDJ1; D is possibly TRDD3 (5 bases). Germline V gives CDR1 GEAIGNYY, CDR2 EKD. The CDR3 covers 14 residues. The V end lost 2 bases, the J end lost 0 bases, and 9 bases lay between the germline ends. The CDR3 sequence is CACDRLGDTDKLIF. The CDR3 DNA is TGTGCCTGTGACAGGCTGGGAGACACCGATAAACTCATCTTT.

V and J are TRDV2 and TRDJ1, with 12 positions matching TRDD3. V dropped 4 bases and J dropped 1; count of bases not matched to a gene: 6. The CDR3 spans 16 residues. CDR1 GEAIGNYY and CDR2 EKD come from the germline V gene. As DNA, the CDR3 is TGTGCCTGTGAACAACTGGGGGATACTCCCACCGATAAACTCATCTTT. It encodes CACEQLGDTPTDKLIF.

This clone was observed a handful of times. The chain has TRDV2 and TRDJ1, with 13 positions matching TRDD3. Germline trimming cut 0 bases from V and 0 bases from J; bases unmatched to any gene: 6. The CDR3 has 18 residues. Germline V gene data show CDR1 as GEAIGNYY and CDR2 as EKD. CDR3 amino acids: CACDTVLGDTLYTDKLIF. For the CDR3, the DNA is TGTGCCTGTGACACCGTACTGGGGGATACGTTGTACACCGATAAACTCATCTTT.

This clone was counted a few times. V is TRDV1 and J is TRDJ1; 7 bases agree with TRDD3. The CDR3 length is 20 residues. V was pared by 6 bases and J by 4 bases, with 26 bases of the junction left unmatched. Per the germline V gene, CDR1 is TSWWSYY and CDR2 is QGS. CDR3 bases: TGTGCTCTTGGCGCCTCGTTCATTTCCAAAAGTACTGGGGATGGCGATAAACTCATCTTT. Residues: CALGASFISKSTGDGDKLIF.

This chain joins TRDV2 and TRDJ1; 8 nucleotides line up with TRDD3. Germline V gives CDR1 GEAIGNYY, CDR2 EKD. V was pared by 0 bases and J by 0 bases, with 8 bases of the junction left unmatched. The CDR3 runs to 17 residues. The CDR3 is CACDTVGGWSYTDKLIF. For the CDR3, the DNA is TGTGCCTGTGACACCGTTGGGGGATGGTCGTACACCGATAAACTCATCTTT.

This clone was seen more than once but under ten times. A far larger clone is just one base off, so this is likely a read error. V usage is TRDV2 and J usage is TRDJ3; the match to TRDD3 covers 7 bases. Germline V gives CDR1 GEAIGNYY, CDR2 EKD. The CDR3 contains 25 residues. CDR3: CACDTVSGWGTPLRLSSWDTRQVFF. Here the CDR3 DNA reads TGTGCCTGTGACACCGTGAGTGGATGGGGGACCCCGCTTCGTTTATCGTCCTGGGACACCCGACAGGTGTTTTTC.

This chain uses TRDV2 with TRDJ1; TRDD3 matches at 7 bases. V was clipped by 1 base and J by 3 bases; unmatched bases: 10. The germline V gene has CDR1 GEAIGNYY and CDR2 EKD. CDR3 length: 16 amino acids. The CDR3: CACDTLGAPSADKLIF. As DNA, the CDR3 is TGTGCCTGTGACACGCTGGGGGCTCCTAGCGCCGATAAACTCATCTTT.

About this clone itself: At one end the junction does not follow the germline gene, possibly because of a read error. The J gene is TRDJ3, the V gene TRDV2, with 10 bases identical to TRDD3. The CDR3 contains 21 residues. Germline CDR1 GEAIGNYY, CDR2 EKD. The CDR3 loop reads CACDTAFGGYASSWDTRQMFF. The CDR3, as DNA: TGCGCCTGTGACACCGCTTTCGGGGGATACGCTTCCTCCTGGGACACCCGACAGATGTTTTTC.

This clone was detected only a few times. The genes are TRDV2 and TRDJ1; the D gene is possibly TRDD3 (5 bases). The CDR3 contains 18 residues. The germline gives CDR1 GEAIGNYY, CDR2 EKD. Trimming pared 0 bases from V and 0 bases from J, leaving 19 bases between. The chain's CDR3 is CACDTVSIMGSNTDKLIF. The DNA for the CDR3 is TGTGCCTGTGACACCGTTAGCATTATGGGGAGCAACACCGATAAACTCATCTTT.

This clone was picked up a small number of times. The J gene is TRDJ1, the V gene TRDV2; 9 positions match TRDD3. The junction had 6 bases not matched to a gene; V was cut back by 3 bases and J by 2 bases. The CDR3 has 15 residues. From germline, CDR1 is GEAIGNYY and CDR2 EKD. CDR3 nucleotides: TGTGCCTGTGACCTACTGGGGGACTATACCGATAAACTCATCTTT. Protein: CACDLLGDYTDKLIF.

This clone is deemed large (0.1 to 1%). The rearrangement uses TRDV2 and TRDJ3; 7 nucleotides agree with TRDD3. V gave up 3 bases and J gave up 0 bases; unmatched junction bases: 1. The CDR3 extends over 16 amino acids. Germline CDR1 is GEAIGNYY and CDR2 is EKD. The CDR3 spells CACDWGSSWDTRQMFF. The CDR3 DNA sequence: TGTGCCTGTGACTGGGGGAGCTCCTGGGACACCCGACAGATGTTTTTC.

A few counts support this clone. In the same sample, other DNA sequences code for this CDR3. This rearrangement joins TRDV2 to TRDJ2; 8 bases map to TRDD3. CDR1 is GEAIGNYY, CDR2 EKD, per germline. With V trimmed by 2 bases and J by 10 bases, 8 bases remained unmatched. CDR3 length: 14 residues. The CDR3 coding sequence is TGTGCCTGTGACAAACTGGGGGGACGGGAACAACTCTTCTTT. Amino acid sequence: CACDKLGGREQLFF.

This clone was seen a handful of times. DNA for the CDR3: TGTGCCTGTGACACTTTACTGGGGGATACTTTCTACTCCTGGGACACCCGACAGATGTTTTTC. Translating gives CACDTLLGDTFYSWDTRQMFF. This rearrangement joins TRDV2 to TRDJ3, with 12 bases identical to TRDD3. The CDR3 extends over 21 amino acids. Germline assignment: CDR1 GEAIGNYY and CDR2 EKD. J was trimmed by 0 bases and V by 1 base; bases with no gene match: 9.

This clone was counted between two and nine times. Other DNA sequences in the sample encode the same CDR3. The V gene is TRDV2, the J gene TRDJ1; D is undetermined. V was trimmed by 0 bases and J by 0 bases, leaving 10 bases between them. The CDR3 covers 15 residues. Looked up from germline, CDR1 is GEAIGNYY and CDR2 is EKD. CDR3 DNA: TGTGCCTGTGACACCGTCGGGCACTACACCGATAAACTCATCTTT. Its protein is CACDTVGHYTDKLIF.

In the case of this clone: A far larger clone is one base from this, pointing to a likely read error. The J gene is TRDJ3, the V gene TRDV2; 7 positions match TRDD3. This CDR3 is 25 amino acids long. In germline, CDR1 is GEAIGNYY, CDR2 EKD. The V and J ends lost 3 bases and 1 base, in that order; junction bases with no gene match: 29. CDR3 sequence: CACDAVSGWGTPLRLSSWDTRQMFF. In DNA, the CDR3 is TGTGCCTGTGACGCCGTGAGTGGATGGGGGACCCCGCTTCGTTTATCGTCCTGGGACACCCGACAGATGTTTTTC.

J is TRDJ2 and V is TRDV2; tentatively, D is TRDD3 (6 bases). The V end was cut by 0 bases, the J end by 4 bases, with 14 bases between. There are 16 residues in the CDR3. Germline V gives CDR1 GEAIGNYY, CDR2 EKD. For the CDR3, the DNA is TGTGCCTGTGACACCGTGGGGATTCGTGCGACAGCACAACTCTTCTTT. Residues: CACDTVGIRATAQLFF.

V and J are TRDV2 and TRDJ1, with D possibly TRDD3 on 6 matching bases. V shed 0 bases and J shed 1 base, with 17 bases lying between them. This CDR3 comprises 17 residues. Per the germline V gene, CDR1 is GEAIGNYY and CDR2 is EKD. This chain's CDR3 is CACDTVEGYKGTDKLIF. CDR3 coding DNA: TGTGCCTGTGACACCGTCGAGGGATATAAAGGCACCGATAAACTCATCTTT.

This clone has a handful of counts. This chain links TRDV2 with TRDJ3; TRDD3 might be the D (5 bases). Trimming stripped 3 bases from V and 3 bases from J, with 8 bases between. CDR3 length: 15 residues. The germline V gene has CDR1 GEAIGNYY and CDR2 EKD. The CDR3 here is CACDGGDWDTRQMFF. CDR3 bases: TGTGCCTGTGACGGTGGGGACTGGGACACCCGACAGATGTTTTTC.

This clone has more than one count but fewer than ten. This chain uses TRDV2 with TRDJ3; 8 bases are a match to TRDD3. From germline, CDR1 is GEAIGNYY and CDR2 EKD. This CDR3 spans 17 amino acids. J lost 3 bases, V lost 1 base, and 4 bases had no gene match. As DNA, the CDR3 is TGTGCCTGTGACACGAGCTGGGGGAACTGGGACACCCGACAGATGTTTTTC. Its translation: CACDTSWGNWDTRQMFF.

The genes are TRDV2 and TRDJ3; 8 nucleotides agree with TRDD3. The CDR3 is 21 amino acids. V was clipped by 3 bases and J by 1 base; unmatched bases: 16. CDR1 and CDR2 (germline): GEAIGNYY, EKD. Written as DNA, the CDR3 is TGTGCCTGTGACGCCCCAGTACTGGGGGGTGTCAAGTCCTGGGACACCCGACAGATGTTTTTC. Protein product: CACDAPVLGGVKSWDTRQMFF.

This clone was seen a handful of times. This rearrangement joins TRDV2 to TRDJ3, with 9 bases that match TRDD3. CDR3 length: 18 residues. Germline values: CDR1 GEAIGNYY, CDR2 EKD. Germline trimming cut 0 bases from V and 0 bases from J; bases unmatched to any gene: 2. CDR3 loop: CACDTGGYSSWDTRQMFF. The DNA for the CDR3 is TGTGCCTGTGACACCGGGGGATACAGCTCCTGGGACACCCGACAGATGTTTTTC.

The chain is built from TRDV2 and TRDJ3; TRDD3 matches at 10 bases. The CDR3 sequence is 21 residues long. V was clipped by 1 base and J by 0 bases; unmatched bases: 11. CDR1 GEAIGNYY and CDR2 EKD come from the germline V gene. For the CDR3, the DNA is TGTGCCTGTGACACAAGCTGGGGGATAACGGGTAGCTCCTGGGACACCCGACAGATGTTTTTC. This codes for CACDTSWGITGSSWDTRQMFF.

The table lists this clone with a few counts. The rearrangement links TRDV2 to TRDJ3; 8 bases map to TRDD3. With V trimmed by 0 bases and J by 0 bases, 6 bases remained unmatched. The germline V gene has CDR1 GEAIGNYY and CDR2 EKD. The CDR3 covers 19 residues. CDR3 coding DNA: TGTGCCTGTGACACCGCTGGGGGACGGAGCTCCTGGGACACCCGACAGATGTTTTTC. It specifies CACDTAGGRSSWDTRQMFF.

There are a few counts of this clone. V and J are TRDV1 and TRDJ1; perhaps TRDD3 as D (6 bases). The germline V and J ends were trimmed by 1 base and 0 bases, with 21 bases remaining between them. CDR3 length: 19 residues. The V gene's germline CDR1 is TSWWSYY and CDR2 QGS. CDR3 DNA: TGTGCTCTTGGGGAACCTATCCCCAGGAGATACGTGAACACCGATAAACTCATCTTT. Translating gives CALGEPIPRRYVNTDKLIF.

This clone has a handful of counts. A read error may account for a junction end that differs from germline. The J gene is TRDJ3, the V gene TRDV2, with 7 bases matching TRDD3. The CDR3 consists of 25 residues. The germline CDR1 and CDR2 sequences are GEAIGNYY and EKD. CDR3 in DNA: TGTGCCTGTGACACCGTGAGTGGATGGGGGACCCCGCTTCGCTTATCGTCCTGGGACACCCGACAGACGTTTTTC. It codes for CACDTVSGWGTPLRLSSWDTRQTFF.